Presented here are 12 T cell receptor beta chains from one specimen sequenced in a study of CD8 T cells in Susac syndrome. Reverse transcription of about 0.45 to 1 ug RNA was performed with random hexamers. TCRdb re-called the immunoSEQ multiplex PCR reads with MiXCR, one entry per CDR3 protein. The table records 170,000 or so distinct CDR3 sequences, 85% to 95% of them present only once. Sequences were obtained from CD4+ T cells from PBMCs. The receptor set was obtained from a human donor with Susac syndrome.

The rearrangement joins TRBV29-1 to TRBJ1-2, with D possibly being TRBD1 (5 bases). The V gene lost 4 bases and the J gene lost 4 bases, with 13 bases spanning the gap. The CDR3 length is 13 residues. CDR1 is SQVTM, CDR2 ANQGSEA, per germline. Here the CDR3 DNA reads TGCAGCGTTGGGGTGGTCGGGGCCTATGGCTACACCTTC. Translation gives CSVGVVGAYGYTF.

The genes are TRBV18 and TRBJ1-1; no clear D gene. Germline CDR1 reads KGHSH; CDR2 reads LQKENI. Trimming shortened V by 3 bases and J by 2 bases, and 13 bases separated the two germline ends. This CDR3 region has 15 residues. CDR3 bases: TGTGCCAGCTCACCCGCTTTGGCGGGTAACACTGAAGCTTTCTTT. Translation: CASSPALAGNTEAFF.

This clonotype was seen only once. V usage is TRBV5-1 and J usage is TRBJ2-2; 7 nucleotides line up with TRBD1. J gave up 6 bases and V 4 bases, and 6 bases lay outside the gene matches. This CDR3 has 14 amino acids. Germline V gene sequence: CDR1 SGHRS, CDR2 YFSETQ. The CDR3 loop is CASSRQGNPGELFF. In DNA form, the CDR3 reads TGCGCCAGCAGCCGACAGGGTAACCCCGGGGAGCTGTTTTTT.

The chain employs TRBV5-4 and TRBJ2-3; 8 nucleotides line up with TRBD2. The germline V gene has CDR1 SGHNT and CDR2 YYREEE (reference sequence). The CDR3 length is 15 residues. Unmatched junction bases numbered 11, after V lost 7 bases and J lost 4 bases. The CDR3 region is CASRASGGRPDTQYF. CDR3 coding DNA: TGTGCCAGCCGCGCCAGCGGGGGTCGGCCAGATACGCAGTATTTT.

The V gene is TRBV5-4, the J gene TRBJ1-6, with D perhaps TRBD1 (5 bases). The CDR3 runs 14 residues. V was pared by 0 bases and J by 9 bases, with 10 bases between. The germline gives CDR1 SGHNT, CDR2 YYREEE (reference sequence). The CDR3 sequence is CASSLGGRGSPLHF. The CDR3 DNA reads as TGTGCCAGCAGCTTGGGGGGGAGGGGTTCACCCCTCCACTTT.

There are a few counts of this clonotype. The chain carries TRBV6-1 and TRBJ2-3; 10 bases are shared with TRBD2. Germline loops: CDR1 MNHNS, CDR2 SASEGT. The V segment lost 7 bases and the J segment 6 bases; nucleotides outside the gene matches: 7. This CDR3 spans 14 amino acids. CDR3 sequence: CASISGRAADTQYF. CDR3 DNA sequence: TGTGCCAGCATCAGCGGGAGGGCCGCGGATACGCAGTATTTT.

The CDR3 here is CSARVGRQRTEAFF. The CDR3 DNA follows: TGCAGTGCTAGAGTAGGCAGGCAGCGGACTGAAGCTTTCTTT. The chain links TRBV20-1 to TRBJ1-1; D is undetermined. Germline CDR1 is DFQATT and CDR2 is SNEGSKA (reference sequence). Deletions cut 1 base from V and 5 bases from J, with 14 bases between. The CDR3 runs 14 residues.

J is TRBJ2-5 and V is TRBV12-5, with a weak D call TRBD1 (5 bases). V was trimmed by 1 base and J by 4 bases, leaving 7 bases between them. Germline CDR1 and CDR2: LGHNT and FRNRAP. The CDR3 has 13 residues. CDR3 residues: CASGLAGSETQYF. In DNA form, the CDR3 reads TGTGCTAGTGGTTTGGCAGGGTCAGAGACCCAGTACTTC.

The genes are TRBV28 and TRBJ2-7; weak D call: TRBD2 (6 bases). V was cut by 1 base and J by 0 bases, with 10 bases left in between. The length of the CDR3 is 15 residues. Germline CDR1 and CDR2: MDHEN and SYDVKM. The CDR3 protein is CASSLSLAYSYEQYF. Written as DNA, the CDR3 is TGTGCCAGCAGTTTATCTCTAGCGTACTCCTACGAGCAGTACTTC.

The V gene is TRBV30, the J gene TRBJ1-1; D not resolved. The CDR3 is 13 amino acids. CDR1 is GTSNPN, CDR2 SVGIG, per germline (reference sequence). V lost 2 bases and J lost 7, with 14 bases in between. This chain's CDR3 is CAWSSAAVGEAFF. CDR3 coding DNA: TGTGCCTGGAGTTCGGCCGCAGTGGGTGAAGCTTTCTTT. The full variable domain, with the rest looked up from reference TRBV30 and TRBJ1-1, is SQTIHQWPATLVQPVGSPLSLECTVEGTSNPNLYWYRQAAGRGLQLLFYSVGIGQISSEVPQNLSASRPQDRQFILSSKKLLLSDSGFYLCAWSSAAVGEAFFGQGTRLTVV.

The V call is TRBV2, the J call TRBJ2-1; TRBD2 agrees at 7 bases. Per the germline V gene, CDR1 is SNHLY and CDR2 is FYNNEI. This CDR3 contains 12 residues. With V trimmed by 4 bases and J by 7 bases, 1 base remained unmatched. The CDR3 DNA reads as TGTGCCAGCAGTGCGGGGGGAAATGAGCAGTTCTTC. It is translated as CASSAGGNEQFF.

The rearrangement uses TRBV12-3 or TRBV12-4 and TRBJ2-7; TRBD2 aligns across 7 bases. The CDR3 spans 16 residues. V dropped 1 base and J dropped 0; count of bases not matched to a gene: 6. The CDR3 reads CASSLDPAGSSYEQYF. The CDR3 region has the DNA TGTGCCAGCAGTTTAGATCCAGCGGGAAGCTCCTACGAGCAGTACTTC.